Listed below are T cell receptor beta chains from one sample, sequenced in a study of T cell responses to AZD1222 COVID-19 vaccine. Assay: immunoSEQ multiplex PCR; the TCRdb copy retains only in-frame clones and omits some. The sample gives more than 95,000 clones, roughly nine tenths of which show up once; 1.5% to 2% is in the top ten. The material was peripheral blood, obtained 28 days after the second AZD1222 dose. All receptors come from an adult who received the AZD1222 COVID-19 vaccine. Both conserved end residues are part of each CDR3. The D gene is left open where the match is weak. Size is stated for part of the rows, as once, few or many counts, or as a class when the clone is expanded.

J gene | D gene | V gene | clone size | CDR3 protein | CDR3 DNA
TRBJ2-7 | - | TRBV6-6 | - | CASSSLGASLGYEQYF | TGTGCCAGCAGTTCCCTCGGGGCTAGCTTGGGCTACGAGCAGTACTTC
TRBJ1-1 | TRBD1 | TRBV10-3 | - | CATIDRGNTEAFF | TGTGCCACCATCGACAGGGGCAACACTGAAGCTTTCTTT
TRBJ2-7 | - | TRBV3-1/TRBV3-2 | - | CASSQDGSSYEQYF | TGTGCCAGCAGCCAAGACGGGTCCTCCTACGAGCAGTACTTC
TRBJ2-7 | - | TRBV7-9 | - | CASSLVASSYEQYF | TGTGCCAGCAGCTTAGTAGCGTCTTCCTACGAGCAGTACTTC
TRBJ2-2 | - | TRBV28 | - | CASRTSRTGELFF | TGTGCCAGCAGAACTAGCAGGACCGGGGAGCTGTTTTTT
TRBJ2-1 | - | TRBV2 | - | CASSILEQFF | TGTGCCAGCAGCATTCTTGAGCAGTTCTTC
TRBJ2-7 | - | TRBV27 | - | CASRIPGLPTQYEQYF | TGTGCCAGCAGGATCCCGGGACTCCCAACTCAGTACGAGCAGTACTTC
TRBJ2-3 | - | TRBV6-1 | - | CASSEEGSTDTQYF | TGTGCCAGCAGTGAAGAGGGGAGCACAGATACGCAGTATTTT
TRBJ2-2 | - | TRBV11-3 | - | CASSSHHLNTGELFF | TGTGCCAGCAGCTCACACCACCTGAACACCGGGGAGCTGTTTTTT
TRBJ1-5 | - | TRBV19 | - | CASSRDSNQPQHF | TGTGCCAGTAGTAGGGACAGCAATCAGCCCCAGCATTTT
TRBJ2-5 | - | TRBV6-5 | once | CASSHRETQYF | TGTGCCAGCAGCCACAGAGAGACCCAGTACTTC
TRBJ2-1 | - | TRBV30 | - | CAWSFGAYNEQFF | TGTGCCTGGAGTTTCGGAGCCTACAATGAGCAGTTCTTC
TRBJ2-6 | - | TRBV6-2/TRBV6-3 | - | CASSYVASGANVLTF | TGTGCCAGCAGTTACGTCGCCTCTGGGGCCAACGTCCTGACTTTC
TRBJ2-2 | - | TRBV4-2 | - | CASSQAWGGKFTGELFF | TGTGCCAGCAGCCAAGCTTGGGGCGGGAAATTCACCGGGGAGCTGTTTTTT
TRBJ2-5 | - | TRBV5-1 | - | CASSSEGVRETQYF | TGCGCCAGCAGCTCTGAGGGGGTTCGAGAGACCCAGTACTTC
TRBJ1-6 | - | TRBV3-1/TRBV3-2 | - | CASSQVGQNSPLHF | TGTGCCAGCAGCCAAGTTGGCCAGAATTCACCCCTCCACTTT
TRBJ2-2 | TRBD1 | TRBV12-5 | - | CASGSPAGGDTGELFF | TGTGCTAGTGGTTCCCCCGCAGGGGGTGATACCGGGGAGCTGTTTTTT
TRBJ2-7 | TRBD2 | TRBV5-1 | - | CASSPTARAGGGGEQYF | TGCGCCAGCAGCCCAACGGCCCGGGCGGGAGGGGGCGGCGAGCAGTACTTC
TRBJ2-7 | - | TRBV4-1 | - | CASSQEVLLDEQYF | TGCGCCAGCAGCCAAGAGGTCCTTTTGGACGAGCAGTACTTC
TRBJ2-1 | TRBD1 | TRBV11-3 | - | CASSLEAPGQAYNEQFF | TGTGCCAGCAGCTTAGAAGCTCCGGGACAGGCTTACAATGAGCAGTTCTTC
TRBJ2-1 | TRBD2 | TRBV19 | - | CASSIVWASGSDEQFF | TGTGCCAGTAGTATAGTGTGGGCTAGCGGGAGCGATGAGCAGTTCTTC
TRBJ2-7 | TRBD1 | TRBV28 | once | CASSTGQDSVYEQYF | TGTGCCAGCAGTACGGGACAGGACTCGGTCTACGAGCAGTACTTC
TRBJ1-5 | - | TRBV28 | - | CASSLGDRAQPQHF | TGTGCCAGCAGTTTGGGGGACCGGGCTCAGCCCCAGCATTTT
TRBJ2-2 | - | TRBV2 | - | CASKLAVEELFF | TGTGCCAGCAAACTAGCCGTCGAGGAGCTGTTTTTT